This is a list of T cell receptor beta chains from one sample in a study of T cells in Graves' hyperthyroidism and ophthalmopathy. TCRdb reprocessed the multiplex PCR reads via MiXCR and lists one record per CDR3 protein. Of some 600,000 distinct CDR3 sequences listed, approximately 15% were seen once; the top ten hold under 7%. The sample was blood. Every receptor here comes from a woman aged 25-40 years with Graves' hyperthyroidism that later progressed to Graves' ophthalmopathy. The CDR3 runs from the conserved cysteine through the conserved F or W. Fields, in order: D gene, V gene, clone size, J gene, CDR3 protein, CDR3 DNA. A D gene is named only where the DNA matches it firmly. Clone sizes are given selectively: once, few, many, or a class where the clone is expanded.

>NA|TRBV6-1|many|TRBJ2-2
CASRWAGELFF
TGTGCCAGCAGGTGGGCCGGGGAGCTGTTTTTT
>NA|TRBV7-2|many|TRBJ1-1
CASSLGRVGTEAFF
TGTGCCAGCAGCTTGGGAAGGGTTGGAACTGAAGCTTTCTTT
>TRBD2|TRBV3-1|NA|TRBJ2-7
CASSLGTSAHEQYF
TGTGCCAGCAGCCTCGGGACTAGCGCCCACGAGCAGTACTTC
>NA|TRBV6-1|many|TRBJ1-5
CASSEARTRGNQPQHF
TGTGCCAGCAGTGAAGCTAGAACCCGTGGCAATCAGCCCCAGCATTTT
>TRBD2|TRBV4-1|few|TRBJ2-3
CASSKKLAGEGDTQYF
TGCGCCAGCAGCAAGAAACTAGCGGGAGAGGGCGATACGCAGTATTTT
>NA|TRBV20-1|NA|TRBJ1-5
CSARSGTNSNQPQHF
TGCAGTGCTAGATCCGGGACCAATAGCAATCAGCCCCAGCATTTT
>NA|TRBV3-1|many|TRBJ2-7
CASSVGTEGYEQYF
TGTGCCAGCAGCGTTGGGACGGAGGGATACGAGCAGTACTTC
>NA|TRBV30|many|TRBJ2-7
CAWSGGVGDEQYF
TGTGCCTGGAGTGGAGGGGTTGGAGACGAGCAGTACTTC
>NA|TRBV27|many|TRBJ2-6
CASSFQGRSGANVLTF
TGTGCCAGCAGTTTTCAGGGGCGCTCTGGGGCCAACGTCCTGACTTTC
>NA|TRBV11-2|many|TRBJ2-1
CASSHEISEQFF
TGTGCCAGCAGCCACGAGATCAGTGAGCAGTTCTTC
>NA|TRBV14|few|TRBJ1-1
CASRIEGSTEAFF
TGTGCCAGCAGAATAGAGGGGAGTACTGAAGCTTTCTTT
>NA|TRBV6-2/TRBV6-3|many|TRBJ1-5
CASSYVAARGNQPQHF
TGTGCCAGCAGTTACGTGGCGGCTCGGGGCAATCAGCCCCAGCATTTT
>NA|TRBV12-3/TRBV12-4|many|TRBJ2-7
CASSLGDEVQYF
TGTGCCAGCAGTTTAGGGGACGAAGTGCAGTACTTC
>TRBD1|TRBV6-1|few|TRBJ1-4
CASSRQGIGEKLFF
TGTGCCAGCAGCCGACAGGGGATCGGGGAAAAACTGTTTTTT
>NA|TRBV6-2/TRBV6-3|many|TRBJ2-1
CASSPSPTRWDEQFF
TGTGCCAGCAGTCCCTCCCCGACTCGCTGGGATGAGCAGTTCTTC
>TRBD2|TRBV7-8|many|TRBJ2-1
CASSFRTRYNEQFF
TGTGCCAGCAGCTTTCGGACTAGGTACAATGAGCAGTTCTTC
>NA|TRBV7-9|NA|TRBJ1-1
CASNRASDTEAFF
TGTGCCAGCAATCGGGCGTCGGACACTGAAGCTTTCTTT
>NA|TRBV18|many|TRBJ2-7
CASSFSGYSYEQYF
TGTGCCAGCTCCTTTAGCGGCTACTCCTACGAGCAGTACTTC
>NA|TRBV28|many|TRBJ1-1
CASNTRPGATEAFF
TGTGCCAGCAACACCCGGCCCGGGGCCACTGAAGCTTTCTTT
>NA|TRBV7-8|many|TRBJ2-5
CASKSPTGPKQETQYF
TGTGCCAGCAAATCGCCGACGGGACCTAAACAAGAGACCCAGTACTTC
>TRBD1|TRBV13|NA|TRBJ1-2
CASSLTGTKGYTF
TGTGCCAGCAGCTTGACAGGGACGAAGGGCTACACCTTC
>TRBD2|TRBV7-9|NA|TRBJ2-7
CASSLAPRGGYEQYF
TGTGCCAGCAGCTTAGCCCCCCGGGGGGGTTACGAGCAGTACTTC
>NA|TRBV28|many|TRBJ1-5
CASGGGGMTFSNQPQHF
TGTGCCAGCGGTGGGGGGGGGATGACCTTTAGCAATCAGCCCCAGCATTTT
>TRBD1|TRBV19|few|TRBJ1-1
CASSTAGQGAEAFF
TGTGCCAGTAGTACCGCGGGACAGGGTGCGGAAGCTTTCTTT
>NA|TRBV20-1|NA|TRBJ1-5
CSARGGASNQPQHF
TGCAGTGCTAGAGGGGGGGCCAGCAATCAGCCCCAGCATTTT